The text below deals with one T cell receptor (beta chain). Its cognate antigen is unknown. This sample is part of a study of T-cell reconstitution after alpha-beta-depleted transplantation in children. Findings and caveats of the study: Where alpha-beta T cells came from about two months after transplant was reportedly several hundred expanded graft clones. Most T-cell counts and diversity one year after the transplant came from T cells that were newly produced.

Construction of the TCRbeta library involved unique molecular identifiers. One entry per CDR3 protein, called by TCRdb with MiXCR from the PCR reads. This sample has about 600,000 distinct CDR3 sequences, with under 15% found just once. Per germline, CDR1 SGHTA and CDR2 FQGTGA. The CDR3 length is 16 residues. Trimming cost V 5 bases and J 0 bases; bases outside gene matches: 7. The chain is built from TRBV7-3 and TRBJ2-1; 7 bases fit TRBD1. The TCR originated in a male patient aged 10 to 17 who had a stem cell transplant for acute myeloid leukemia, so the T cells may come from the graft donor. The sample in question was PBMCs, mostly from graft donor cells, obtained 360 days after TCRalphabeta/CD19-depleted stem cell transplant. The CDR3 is CASSAPGGSSYNEQFF. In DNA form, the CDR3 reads TGTGCCAGCAGCGCCCCAGGGGGAAGCTCCTACAATGAGCAGTTCTTC.